These 24 T cell receptor beta chains were all obtained from the same sample, sequenced in a study of spatial heterogeneity in lung cancer. The time point: sample taken at primary tumor resection. Whole RNA, which was extracted from tumor, nontumor lung tissue or frozen PBMC, was sequenced without any cell sorting. From the 5' RACE reads, TCRdb called clonotypes with MiXCR, one entry per CDR3 protein. The table has about 45,000 distinct CDR3 sequences, around 11% seen once. Sequencing was performed on PBMCs, taken at surgery. All receptors come from a female donor with early-stage non-small cell lung cancer.

The sample holds a few counts of this clonotype. This rearrangement joins TRBV6-5 to TRBJ1-1; 8 bases are shared with TRBD1. J gave up 0 bases and V 4 bases, and 4 bases lay outside the gene matches. This CDR3 has 15 amino acids. The germline V gene has CDR1 MNHEY and CDR2 SVGAGI. CDR3 sequence (DNA): TGTGCCAGCAGTTCGACAGGGGTTGTGAACACTGAAGCTTTCTTT. Encoded protein: CASSSTGVVNTEAFF.

V is TRBV7-2 and J is TRBJ2-1; 10 bases are a match to TRBD1. CDR1 SGHTA and CDR2 FQGNSA come from the germline V gene. The CDR3 totals 17 residues. With V trimmed by 4 bases and J by 9 bases, 15 bases remained unmatched. CDR3: CASSSPSRRDRGGEQFF. CDR3 sequence (DNA): TGTGCCAGCAGCTCCCCTTCCCGGCGGGACAGGGGAGGTGAGCAGTTCTTC.

This chain links TRBV12-3 or TRBV12-4 with TRBJ1-3; D not certain. With 5 bases removed from V and 3 bases from J, the gap between germline ends came to 14 bases. The CDR3 loop spans 15 amino acids. The CDR3 DNA reads TGTGCCAGCAGTCCACCCCCTGTGGGTGGAAACACCATATATTTT. Encoded protein: CASSPPPVGGNTIYF.

This chain connects TRBV29-1 to TRBJ1-3; the match to TRBD1 covers 9 bases. The CDR3 has 13 residues. V trimming: 6 bases; J trimming: 2 bases; junction bases outside the gene matches: 2. Per the germline V gene, CDR1 is SQVTM and CDR2 is ANQGSEA. The CDR3 loop reads CSVHRGPGNTIYF. Here the CDR3 DNA reads TGCAGCGTGCACAGGGGGCCTGGAAACACCATATATTTT.

This clonotype was seen many times. DNA of the CDR3: TGCAGCGTAGTCCGAGCGGGACAGGGTGACCACGAGCAGTACTTC. Encoded protein: CSVVRAGQGDHEQYF. This rearrangement joins TRBV29-1 to TRBJ2-7; TRBD1 matches at 9 bases. The CDR3 is 15 amino acids. Trimming cost V 6 bases and J 5 bases; bases outside gene matches: 14. Per the germline V gene, CDR1 is SQVTM and CDR2 is ANQGSEA.

The chain carries TRBV18 and TRBJ2-5, with no clear D. Germline CDR1 and CDR2: KGHSH and LQKENI. Trimming took 1 base from V and 4 from J, leaving 16 bases between them. The CDR3 extends over 16 amino acids. The CDR3 coding sequence is TGTGCCAGCTCACCACATCCGCTTCGAATAGGAGAGACCCAGTACTTC. Residues: CASSPHPLRIGETQYF.

The rearrangement links TRBV6-1 to TRBJ1-2, with a tentative D call TRBD1 (5 bases). Trimming removed 1 base from V and 5 bases from J, with 5 bases in between. Germline V gives CDR1 MNHNS, CDR2 SASEGT. This CDR3 is 12 amino acids long. The CDR3 spells CASSEGQYGYTF. The CDR3 DNA is TGTGCCAGCAGTGAAGGACAGTATGGCTACACCTTC.

This clonotype was counted between two and nine times. V and J are TRBV4-3 and TRBJ2-1; unclear D gene. CDR3 size: 12 residues. In germline, CDR1 is LGHNA, CDR2 YSLEER. The V end was cut by 4 bases, the J end by 6 bases, with 7 bases between. In DNA form, the CDR3 reads TGCGCCAGCAGCCTGACTCGCAATGAGCAGTTCTTC. It codes for CASSLTRNEQFF.

The V call is TRBV3-1, the J call TRBJ1-5; a weak D match, TRBD1 (5 bases). This CDR3 is 15 amino acids long. V was shortened by 1 base and J by 0 bases, with 7 bases between the two germline ends. Germline V lookup: CDR1 LGHDT, CDR2 YNNKEL (reference sequence). DNA for the CDR3: TGTGCCAGCAGCCAAGGAGGGGTTAGCAATCAGCCCCAGCATTTT. Translating gives CASSQGGVSNQPQHF.

This clonotype occurred many times. The rearrangement joins TRBV6-5 to TRBJ1-1; 8 positions agree with TRBD1. This CDR3 is 13 amino acids long. After removal of 8 bases from V and 6 bases from J, the junction contained 8 bases not matched to a gene. The V gene's germline CDR1 is MNHEY and CDR2 SVGAGI. DNA of the CDR3: TGTGCCAGCGCCACAGGGGGTAGGTCTGAAGCTTTCTTT. Translated, it gives CASATGGRSEAFF.

In this sample, this clonotype turned up many times. The chain uses TRBV11-2 and TRBJ1-1; D perhaps matches TRBD1 (5 bases). V gave up 1 base and J gave up 2 bases, with 8 bases separating them. The CDR3 runs to 14 residues. Per the germline V gene, CDR1 is SGHAT and CDR2 is FQNNGV. The chain's CDR3 is CASSLGGRNTEAFF. CDR3 DNA sequence: TGTGCCAGCAGCTTAGGGGGACGCAACACTGAAGCTTTCTTT.

In this sample, this clonotype turned up a few times. The chain carries TRBV20-1 and TRBJ1-1, with 7 bases matching TRBD1. Germline trimming cut 0 bases from V and 2 bases from J; bases unmatched to any gene: 3. Germline CDR1 DFQATT, CDR2 SNEGSKA (reference sequence). The CDR3 length is 14 residues. The CDR3 region is CSAREDRTNTEAFF. The DNA of the CDR3 is TGCAGTGCTAGAGAGGACAGGACTAACACTGAAGCTTTCTTT.

This clonotype was recorded a few times. The CDR3 DNA is TGCAGTGCTAGCTCCAGATTTAATCAGCCCCAGCATTTT. The encoded protein is CSASSRFNQPQHF. The chain couples TRBV20-1 to TRBJ1-5; D is unresolved. The V end was cut by 3 bases, the J end by 4 bases, with 10 bases between. CDR1 is DFQATT and CDR2 is SNEGSKA in the germline V gene (reference sequence). This CDR3 has 13 amino acids.

The rearrangement links TRBV5-6 to TRBJ1-6; D is possibly TRBD1 (6 bases). Trimming removed 0 bases at V and 9 bases at J, with 10 bases between. The CDR3 runs to 14 residues. The germline V gene has CDR1 SGHDT and CDR2 YYEEEE. CDR3 sequence (DNA): TGTGCCAGCAGCTTGGGCAGGGGAGTTTCACCCCTCCACTTT. It codes for CASSLGRGVSPLHF. The full variable domain, in which reference TRBV5-6 and TRBJ1-6 provide the parts outside the CDR3, is DAGVTQSPTHLIKTRGQQVTLRCSPKSGHDTVSWYQQALGQGPQFIFQYYEEEERQRGNFPDRFSGHQFPNYSSELNVNALLLGDSALYLCASSLGRGVSPLHFGNGTRLTVT.

At least ten counts were recorded for this clonotype. The J gene is TRBJ1-1, the V gene TRBV12-3 or TRBV12-4; TRBD1 matches 8 bases. The CDR3 sequence is 14 residues long. V lost 4 bases, J lost 1 base, and 2 bases stayed unmatched. This CDR3 reads CASSSGQENTEAFF. Here the CDR3 DNA reads TGTGCCAGCAGTTCGGGACAGGAGAACACTGAAGCTTTCTTT.

This clonotype was detected only a few times. V is TRBV9 and J is TRBJ2-3, with 9 bases aligning to TRBD2. CDR3 length: 19 residues. The germline gives CDR1 SGDLS, CDR2 YYNGEE. Trimming took 0 bases from V and 1 from J; bases not matched to a gene: 12. DNA for the CDR3: TGTGCCAGCAGCGTAGCTACTGCGGGGGGGCCGATGCGCACAGATACGCAGTATTTT. Its translation: CASSVATAGGPMRTDTQYF. The full variable domain, with the rest looked up from reference TRBV9 and TRBJ2-3, is DSGVTQTPKHLITATGQRVTLRCSPRSGDLSVYWYQQSLDQGLQFLIQYYNGEERAKGNILERFSAQQFPDLHSELNLSSLELGDSALYFCASSVATAGGPMRTDTQYFGPGTRLTVL.

This clonotype was picked up a small number of times. This chain links TRBV6-6 with TRBJ2-2; D tentatively fits TRBD1 or TRBD2 (5 bases each). CDR3 length: 15 residues. In germline, CDR1 is MNHNY, CDR2 SVGAGI (reference sequence). The germline V and J ends were trimmed by 4 bases and 4 bases, with 13 bases remaining between them. DNA of the CDR3: TGTGCCAGCAGTTTTGGGACGGCGAGCACCGGGGAGCTGTTTTTT. This sequence encodes CASSFGTASTGELFF.

This clonotype was seen more than once but under ten times. The V and J genes are TRBV29-1 and TRBJ2-3; tentative D call: TRBD1 (6 bases). V was pared by 2 bases and J by 7 bases, with 7 bases between. The CDR3 has 11 amino acids. In germline, CDR1 is SQVTM, CDR2 ANQGSEA. The CDR3 DNA sequence: TGCAGCGTTGAAAGGGGGTATACGCAGTATTTT. It specifies CSVERGYTQYF.

This clonotype was observed a handful of times. The rearrangement links TRBV20-1 to TRBJ1-1; TRBD1 aligns across 7 bases. V trimming: 3 bases; J trimming: 5 bases; junction bases outside the gene matches: 9. Looked up from germline, CDR1 is DFQATT and CDR2 is SNEGSKA (reference sequence). The CDR3 runs 14 residues. The CDR3: CSAREQGIWTEAFF. CDR3 bases: TGCAGTGCTAGGGAACAGGGGATTTGGACTGAAGCTTTCTTT.

This clonotype has only a few counts. J is TRBJ2-3 and V is TRBV25-1, with TRBD2 matching 8 bases. From germline, CDR1 is MGHDK and CDR2 SYGVNS. The J segment lost 4 bases and the V segment lost 4 bases, leaving 4 bases of the junction unmatched. The CDR3 runs 14 residues. The CDR3 nucleotides read TGTGCCAGCAGTGGGTCCGGGGGGGCAGATACGCAGTATTTT. This translates into CASSGSGGADTQYF.

For the CDR3, the DNA is TGTGCCAGTAGTCCGGACTCGCGGTCAGGAGAGACCCAGTACTTC. Translated, it gives CASSPDSRSGETQYF. The chain recombines TRBV19 with TRBJ2-5, with a tentative D call TRBD2 (5 bases). This CDR3 spans 15 amino acids. Per the germline V gene, CDR1 is LNHDA and CDR2 is SQIVND (reference sequence). Deletions cut 5 bases from V and 4 bases from J, with 17 bases between.

This clonotype was counted only a few times. CDR3 residues: CASRGVDMVGANVLTF. The DNA of the CDR3 is TGTGCCAGCAGAGGGGTTGATATGGTTGGGGCCAACGTCCTGACTTTC. The chain is built from TRBV7-6 and TRBJ2-6, with D possibly matching TRBD1 (5 bases). Trimming cost V 6 bases and J 3 bases, with 15 bases left between them. Germline CDR1 SGHVS, CDR2 FNYEAQ. The CDR3 length is 16 residues.

The chain recombines TRBV14 with TRBJ1-1; D remains ambiguous. The CDR3 is 14 amino acids. The V gene lost 4 bases and the J gene lost 1 base, with 10 bases spanning the gap. Germline V gene sequence: CDR1 SGHDN, CDR2 FVKESK. CDR3 sequence: CASSLQPTNTEAFF. The CDR3 DNA is TGTGCCAGCAGCCTACAGCCGACGAACACTGAAGCTTTCTTT.

Relative to its sample, this clonotype is medium-sized (0.01 to 0.1%). The rearrangement joins TRBV4-1 to TRBJ2-7; D possibly uses TRBD1 or TRBD2 (5 bases each). The V end was cut by 6 bases, the J end by 7 bases, with 22 bases between. This CDR3 has 15 amino acids. Germline CDR1 is MGHRA and CDR2 is YSYEKL. The CDR3 sequence: CASRLEDGTYDEQYF. The CDR3 DNA sequence: TGCGCCAGCAGACTAGAGGACGGGACCTACGATGAGCAGTACTTC.